This is a list of T cell receptor beta chains from one sample in a study of tissue T cells after allogeneic stem cell transplantation. Assay: immunoSEQ multiplex PCR; the TCRdb copy retains only in-frame clones and omits some. The data hold about 26,000 clones, with roughly 89% observed a single time. The sample in question was blood, obtained before transplantation. These receptors were taken from a male donor aged 60 or over who later had graft-versus-host disease after an allogeneic stem cell transplant. CDR3s include the opening cysteine and the closing phenylalanine or tryptophan. The D gene is left open where the match is weak. A clone size is listed for some rows: how often the clone was seen (once, few, many), or a class if it is expanded.

V	J	D	size	DNA	CDR3
TRBV19	TRBJ2-7	TRBD2	once	TGTGCCAGTAGTAGATTCTCGGGACTAGCGGGAGGGCCCTACGAGCAGTACTTC	CASSRFSGLAGGPYEQYF
TRBV27	TRBJ2-7	.	.	TGTGCCAGCAGTCCCATGACCAGCTCCTACGAGCAGTACTTC	CASSPMTSSYEQYF
TRBV19	TRBJ1-5	TRBD1	once	TGTGCCAGTAGTCCCTTGACAGGGGGCTGGGGTAGCAATCAGCCCCAGCATTTT	CASSPLTGGWGSNQPQHF
TRBV11-2	TRBJ2-4	.	.	TGTGCCAGCAGCTTAGAGCGCGGGGCCAAAAACATTCAGTACTTC	CASSLERGAKNIQYF
TRBV2	TRBJ1-5	.	.	TGTGCCAGCAAATCCCTTTCGGTGCAGAATCAGCCCCAGCATTTT	CASKSLSVQNQPQHF
TRBV5-1	TRBJ1-2	.	.	TGCGCCAGCAGCGGGGGTACAGGCTGGGGCTACACCTTC	CASSGGTGWGYTF
TRBV4-3	TRBJ2-3	TRBD2	once	TGCGCCAGCAGCCAAGATGGCCTAGCGGGAGCTGGCACAGATACGCAGTATTTT	CASSQDGLAGAGTDTQYF
TRBV7-3	TRBJ2-1	.	.	TGTGCCAGCAGCTTTCGTCGACAAGACAATGAGCAGTTCTTC	CASSFRRQDNEQFF
TRBV30	TRBJ1-2	.	.	TGTGCCTTTCGGACAGCTAACTATGGCTACACCTTC	CAFRTANYGYTF
TRBV4-2	TRBJ1-2	.	.	TGTGCCAGCAGCCAAGATAGGGAGACCTATGGCTACACCTTC	CASSQDRETYGYTF
TRBV6-6	TRBJ1-2	.	.	TGTGCCAGCAGCACAGACAGCGGCTACACCTTC	CASSTDSGYTF
TRBV4-3	TRBJ1-1	.	once	TGCGCCAGCAGCCAAGGGTCGGGGGCTAACACTGAAGCTTTCTTT	CASSQGSGANTEAFF
TRBV5-1	TRBJ2-7	.	.	TGCGCCAGCAGCTCCCGGACTCCCTACGAGCAGTACTTC	CASSSRTPYEQYF
TRBV11-2	TRBJ2-3	TRBD2	.	TGTGCCAGCAGCCCGCGGGGGGGGAGCACAGATACGCAGTATTTT	CASSPRGGSTDTQYF
TRBV10-3	TRBJ2-1	.	.	TGTGCCATCAGTGCCCCCCCGGGGGAAAGCTCCTACAATGAGCAGTTCTTC	CAISAPPGESSYNEQFF
TRBV18	TRBJ2-3	.	.	TGTGCCAGCTCACCCGCTAGCGGCACAGATACGCAGTATTTT	CASSPASGTDTQYF
TRBV24-1	TRBJ2-7	TRBD2	.	TGTGCCACCAGTGATGCGACTAGCGGGAGAGACGAGCAGTACTTC	CATSDATSGRDEQYF
TRBV28	TRBJ2-1	TRBD2	.	TGTGCCAGCTGGGGGCTAGCGGGAGCTCGATCCTACAATGAGCAGTTCTTC	CASWGLAGARSYNEQFF
TRBV19	TRBJ2-3	.	.	TGTGCCAGTAGTACCGGACAGAGGGGAACAGATACGCAGTATTTT	CASSTGQRGTDTQYF
TRBV4-2	TRBJ1-2	.	.	TGTGCCAGCAGCCAAGGCCACCGGGACGACCTTACTAACTATGGCTACACCTTC	CASSQGHRDDLTNYGYTF
TRBV5-1	TRBJ1-6	.	.	TGCGCCAGCAGCTTGGCCCACGTGGGGAATTCACCCCTCCACTTT	CASSLAHVGNSPLHF
TRBV6-2/TRBV6-3	TRBJ2-7	TRBD1	.	TGTGCCAGCAGTTCCCGGACAGGGGGCGTCGAGCAGTACTTC	CASSSRTGGVEQYF
TRBV3-1/TRBV3-2	TRBJ1-3	.	few	TGTGCCAGCAGCCCGACCCGGGGGGGAAACACCATATATTTT	CASSPTRGGNTIYF
TRBV14	TRBJ1-1	.	.	TGTGCCAGCAGCCCCCCAGGTAGGGGAGGGGCTTTCTTT	CASSPPGRGGAFF
TRBV4-3	TRBJ1-2	.	once	TGCGCCAGCAGCCAAGAAGGGGCAGGGGTTAATGGCTACACCTTC	CASSQEGAGVNGYTF
TRBV18	TRBJ2-7	.	.	TGTGCCAGCTCTCCAGACAGGAACTCCGGTTACGAGCAGTACTTC	CASSPDRNSGYEQYF
TRBV2	TRBJ2-3	.	.	TGTGCCAGCTTAAAACAGGGTTATCGTACAGATACGCAGTATTTT	CASLKQGYRTDTQYF
TRBV12-3/TRBV12-4	TRBJ1-6	.	once	TGTGCCAGCAGGGGCCTTAATTCACCCCTCCACTTT	CASRGLNSPLHF
TRBV7-9	TRBJ2-1	.	.	TGTGCCAGCAGCACCCAACGGCAGGGATCCTACAATGAGCAGTTCTTC	CASSTQRQGSYNEQFF
TRBV29-1	TRBJ1-1	.	.	TGCAGCGTCGCCGTCGCGAACACTGAAGCTTTCTTT	CSVAVANTEAFF
TRBV7-9	TRBJ1-6	.	.	TGTGCCAGCAGCTTAGGGGCAGGGAATTCACCCCTCCACTTT	CASSLGAGNSPLHF
TRBV3-1/TRBV3-2	TRBJ1-6	.	few	TGTGCCAGCAGCCAAGATATATTGAGGGCTTCACCCCTCCACTTT	CASSQDILRASPLHF
TRBV19	TRBJ2-3	.	once	TGTGCCAGTAGTATGCGGGGTTTTAGGGATACGCAGTATTTT	CASSMRGFRDTQYF
TRBV5-1	TRBJ1-1	TRBD1	.	TGCGCCAGCAGCTTGGACGGACAGGGCCCTGAAGCTTTCTTT	CASSLDGQGPEAFF
TRBV7-2	TRBJ2-2	.	.	TGTGCCAGCACCCAAATGGCTGGAGGGGAGCTGTTTTTT	CASTQMAGGELFF
TRBV18	TRBJ1-3	.	.	TGTGCCAGCTCACCATGGGGGGGCGCGAGTGGAAACACCATATATTTT	CASSPWGGASGNTIYF
TRBV30	TRBJ1-4	.	.	TGTGCCTTGAATGGACAGATAAATGAAAAACTGTTTTTT	CALNGQINEKLFF
TRBV5-1	TRBJ2-5	.	.	TGCGCCAGCAGCCCCCCCGGGGTCCAGGAGACCCAGTACTTC	CASSPPGVQETQYF
TRBV30	TRBJ2-7	TRBD1	.	TGTGCCTGGAGTGCCGGGACAGGGTTTTGGTACGAGCAGTACTTC	CAWSAGTGFWYEQYF
TRBV5-1	TRBJ1-3	TRBD1	.	TGCGCCAGCAGCACTGGGACAGGGAGAAACACCATATATTTT	CASSTGTGRNTIYF
TRBV9	TRBJ2-7	.	.	TGTGCCAGCAGCGTAGCGATGGGGAGCTCCTACGAGCAGTACTTC	CASSVAMGSSYEQYF
TRBV11-2	TRBJ2-4	.	.	TGTGCCAGCAGCCCGATTCAGACCCTAGCCAAAAACATTCAGTACTTC	CASSPIQTLAKNIQYF
TRBV7-9	TRBJ2-7	TRBD2	.	TGTGCCAGCAGCTTAGACTTAGGGCTAGCGGGAACCTACGAGCAGTACTTC	CASSLDLGLAGTYEQYF
TRBV30	TRBJ1-5	.	.	TGTGCCTGGGGGGCGACGGGCAATCAGCCCCAGCATTTT	CAWGATGNQPQHF
TRBV7-2	TRBJ2-7	TRBD2	.	TGTGCCAGCAGCTTAGTATTTGTAGGCGGACTAGCGGAGGCCTACGAGCAGTACTTC	CASSLVFVGGLAEAYEQYF
TRBV7-6	TRBJ2-3	.	.	TGTGCCAGCAGCTTTGATCCTTCTAGCACAGATACGCAGTATTTT	CASSFDPSSTDTQYF